This TCR beta chain comes out of a study of blood T cell repertoires in COVID-19. Study-wide background: COVID-19 samples from acute and convalescent phases originated in the United States, Italy and Spain. From T cells, B-cell-depleted T cells, or PBMCs came the material, which was cDNA or gDNA.

The authors' processing: Estimation of nucleated cell counts was performed using reference gene primer amplification. TCRdb's table, derived via immunoSEQ multiplex PCR, lists solely in-frame clones and lacks some. V and J calls and clone size come straight from that table; D and trimming were deduced from the DNA. Of approximately 500,000 clones detected, 75% to 90% appear once; the ten largest clones hold under 4%. This receptor was obtained from a human donor in a cohort sampled during active COVID-19. Sequencing used peripheral blood.

The CDR3 loop is CASSPGTADYTNYGYTF. The CDR3, as DNA: TGTGCCAGCAGCCCTGGGACAGCAGACTATACTAACTATGGCTACACCTTC. V and J are TRBV7-8 and TRBJ1-2; 7 nucleotides align to TRBD1. The J segment lost 0 bases and the V segment lost 5 bases, leaving 12 bases of the junction unmatched. The CDR3 consists of 17 residues. Germline assignment: CDR1 SGHVS and CDR2 FQNEAQ.